The clone carrying this T cell receptor (beta chain) appeared a few times. The data derive from a study of blood T cells in healthy people across ages. The authors drew around 9.3 milliliters of peripheral blood from each donor. Extractions gave at least 6 micrograms of total RNA per sample. A second roughly 6 to 12 cycle PCR used barcoded and J-beta primers. All cDNA molecules were each tagged by a template-switch adaptor with 12 random nucleotides. In TCRdb, the 5' RACE reads were re-called with MiXCR into one record per CDR3 protein. The sample records some 730,000 distinct CDR3 sequences, about 20% being singletons. CDR1 and CDR2 from the germline V gene are SQVTM and ANQGSEA. This CDR3 has 13 amino acids. With 3 bases removed from V and 2 bases from J, the gap between germline ends came to 10 bases.

Sample: blood. The receptor's source is a man between 65 and 80 years old in good health. The chain has TRBV29-1 and TRBJ1-2; unclear D gene. DNA of the CDR3: TGCAGCGTTGATCGGGTTGGGAACTATGGCTACACCTTC. Translated, it gives CSVDRVGNYGYTF.